The 5 T cell receptor beta chains reported below all come from one sample, sequenced in a study of cytomegalovirus exposure and HLA in healthy donors. Profiled with immunoSEQ multiplex PCR; TCRdb holds only in-frame clones, not every one. The data hold under 200,000 clones, with approximately 96% observed a single time. The sequencing input was PBMCs. The origin of the receptors is a woman aged 18-29 years in good health and CMV-seronegative.

This chain uses TRBV5-1 with TRBJ2-3, with D perhaps TRBD2 (6 bases). Germline V CDR1 and CDR2: SGHRS, YFSETQ. The CDR3 consists of 15 residues. Trimming removed 2 bases from V and 0 bases from J, with 10 bases in between. The CDR3 loop reads CASSFVGGSTDTQYF. In DNA form, the CDR3 reads TGCGCCAGCAGCTTCGTCGGGGGTAGCACAGATACGCAGTATTTT.

This rearrangement joins TRBV7-9 to TRBJ2-7; maybe TRBD2 (5 bases). The germline V and J ends were trimmed by 0 bases and 1 base, with 7 bases remaining between them. The CDR3 sequence is 14 residues long. Germline V gene lookup returns CDR1 SEHNR and CDR2 FQNEAQ (reference sequence). The CDR3 spells CASSLARGSYEQYF. CDR3 coding DNA: TGTGCCAGCAGCTTAGCTCGGGGTTCCTACGAGCAGTACTTC.

The J gene is TRBJ2-2, the V gene TRBV5-4; 13 bases are a match to TRBD2. The junction had 3 bases not matched to a gene; V was cut back by 3 bases and J by 4 bases. This CDR3 comprises 16 residues. Germline V gives CDR1 SGHNT, CDR2 YYREEE (reference sequence). CDR3 DNA sequence: TGTGCCAGCAGCTATGGGACTAGCGGGGCCACCGGGGAGCTGTTTTTT. Translating gives CASSYGTSGATGELFF. Looking up the rest from reference TRBV5-4 and TRBJ2-2 gives the full variable domain: ETGVTQSPTHLIKTRGQQVTLRCSSQSGHNTVSWYQQALGQGPQFIFQYYREEENGRGNFPPRFSGLQFPNYSSELNVNALELDDSALYLCASSYGTSGATGELFFGEGSRLTVL.

The rearrangement uses TRBV9 and TRBJ2-7; 9 bases align to TRBD1. This CDR3 is built from 13 residues. Per the germline V gene, CDR1 is SGDLS and CDR2 is YYNGEE. V lost 2 bases and J lost 6; bases outside the gene matches: 3. CDR3 coding DNA: TGTGCCAGCAGCGTTGGGACAGGGTCCGAGCAGTACTTC. This codes for CASSVGTGSEQYF.

CDR3 amino acids: CASSLGFGWNYTEAFF. The DNA of the CDR3 is TGCGCCAGCAGCTTGGGCTTCGGGTGGAATTACACTGAAGCTTTCTTT. The V and J genes are TRBV5-1 and TRBJ1-1; D gene unclear. This CDR3 has 16 amino acids. Trimming took 0 bases from V and 3 from J, leaving 15 bases between them. Germline V gene data show CDR1 as SGHRS and CDR2 as YFSETQ.